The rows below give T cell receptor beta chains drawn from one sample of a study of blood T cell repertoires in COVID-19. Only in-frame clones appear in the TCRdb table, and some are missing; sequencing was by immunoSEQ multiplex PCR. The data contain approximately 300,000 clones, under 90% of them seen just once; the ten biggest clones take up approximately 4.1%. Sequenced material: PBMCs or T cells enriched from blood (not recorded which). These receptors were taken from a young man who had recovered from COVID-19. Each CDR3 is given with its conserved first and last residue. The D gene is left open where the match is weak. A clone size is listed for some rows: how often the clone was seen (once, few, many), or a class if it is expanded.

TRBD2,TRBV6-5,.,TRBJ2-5,CASSETSGYRETQYF,TGTGCCAGCAGCGAGACTAGCGGCTACCGTGAGACCCAGTACTTC
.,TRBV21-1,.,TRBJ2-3,CASSKRAAAGAVLDTQYF,TGTGCCAGCAGCAAAAGGGCCGCGGCTGGGGCGGTTTTGGATACGCAGTATTTT
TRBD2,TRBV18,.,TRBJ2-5,CASSPYYGTAGEETQYF,TGTGCCAGCTCACCATACTACGGGACTGCGGGGGAAGAGACCCAGTACTTC
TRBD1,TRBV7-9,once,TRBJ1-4,CASSQLQGPNEKLFF,TGTGCCAGCAGCCAATTACAGGGGCCTAATGAAAAACTGTTTTTT
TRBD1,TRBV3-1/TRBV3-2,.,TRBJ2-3,CASSQSGTVEYF,TGTGCCAGCAGCCAATCCGGGACAGTCGAGTATTTT
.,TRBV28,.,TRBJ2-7,CASSPGLQAYEQYF,TGTGCCAGCAGCCCGGGACTCCAGGCCTACGAGCAGTACTTC
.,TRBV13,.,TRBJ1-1,CASSPARQVNTEAFF,TGTGCCAGCAGCCCTGCCCGACAGGTGAACACTGAAGCTTTCTTT
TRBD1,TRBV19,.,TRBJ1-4,CASSSLGTALYEKLFF,TGTGCCAGTAGTTCTCTAGGGACAGCCCTATATGAAAAACTGTTTTTT
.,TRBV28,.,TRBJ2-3,CASSAPTQHTGNTQYF,TGTGCCAGCAGTGCGCCTACCCAACATACAGGAAATACGCAGTATTTT
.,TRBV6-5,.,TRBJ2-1,CASSYSATNNEQFF,TGTGCCAGCAGTTACTCGGCCACCAACAATGAGCAGTTCTTC